This T cell receptor (beta chain) was profiled in a study of blood T cell repertoires in COVID-19. V shed 6 bases and J shed 1 base, with 9 bases lying between them. Per the germline V gene, CDR1 is SNHLY and CDR2 is FYNNEI. CDR3 length equals 13 residues. This table comes from immunoSEQ multiplex PCR, and its TCRdb copy is limited to in-frame clones, with some not included. The data show a few hundred thousand clones, around 87% seen once. The chain recombines TRBV2 with TRBJ1-2; D not certain. The sequence derives from a young man who had recovered from COVID-19. The sequenced sample consisted of PBMCs or T cells enriched from blood (not recorded which). CDR3 nucleotide sequence: TGTGCCAGCAGCCCCGGGATTAACTATGGCTACACCTTC. It translates to CASSPGINYGYTF.